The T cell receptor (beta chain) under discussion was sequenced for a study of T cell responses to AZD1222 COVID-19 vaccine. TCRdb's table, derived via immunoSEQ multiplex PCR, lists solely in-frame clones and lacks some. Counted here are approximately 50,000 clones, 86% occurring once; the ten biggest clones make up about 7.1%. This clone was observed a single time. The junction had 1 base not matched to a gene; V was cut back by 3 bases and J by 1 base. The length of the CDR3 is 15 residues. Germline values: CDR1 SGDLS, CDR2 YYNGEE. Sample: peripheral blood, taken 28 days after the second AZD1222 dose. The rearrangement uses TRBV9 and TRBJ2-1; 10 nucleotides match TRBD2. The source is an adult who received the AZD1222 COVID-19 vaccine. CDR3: CASSGTSGSYNEQFF. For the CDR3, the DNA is TGTGCCAGCAGCGGGACTAGCGGTTCCTACAATGAGCAGTTCTTC. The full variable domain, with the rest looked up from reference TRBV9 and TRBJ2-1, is DSGVTQTPKHLITATGQRVTLRCSPRSGDLSVYWYQQSLDQGLQFLIQYYNGEERAKGNILERFSAQQFPDLHSELNLSSLELGDSALYFCASSGTSGSYNEQFFGPGTRLTVL.